What follows describes a single T cell receptor (beta chain). There is no known antigen for this receptor. Base qualities are missing; no much larger clone stands one base away. The CDR3, from cysteine to phenylalanine, totals 13 residues. Only the CDR3 portion is preserved as DNA: 39 bases, with reading frame beginning at the first base. According to the germline V gene, CDR1 reads KGHDR and CDR2 reads SFDVKD. V is pared back by 3 bases and J by 13 bases, with 15 bases lying between the germline termini. The CDR3 regions of human TCRbeta chains were analyzed by immunosequencing. Turning to the authors' computational methods: Repertoire TCRs were matched against a reference library of SARS-CoV-2-specific TCRs generated with the MIRA antigen-specificity platform. Breadth meant the fraction of unique TCRs that were SARS-CoV-2-associated, whereas depth meant the fraction of total T cells that were SARS-CoV-2-associated. Using the MIRA data, every spike-specific TCR was mapped to the spike region that the TCR reacted to and assigned to either a CD4 or a CD8 class. Log10-transformed breadth and depth values were compared by one-way ANOVA with Sidak's multiple comparisons tests. This is the immuneACCESS table as TCRdb keeps it, with only in-frame sequences that have V and J called. A part of the clones is gone; compared with another copy, unresolved V genes explain less than half, and the rest is unexplained. V and J calls and clone size come straight from that table; D and trimming were deduced from the DNA. This sample holds roughly 130,000 clones; 90% to 95% were observed only once. The ten most abundant clones make up about 2.7% of the sample.

This sample is part of a study of T cell responses to AZD1222 COVID-19 vaccine (dated by TCRdb to the early 2020s). Concerning the study at large: AZD1222 recipients whose second dose came at about 4 weeks and those whose second dose came at about 12 weeks were combined into one group, since spike-specific TCR depth and breadth did not differ between the two schedules. TCR sequencing was performed for roughly 240 trial participants, of whom roughly 200 were given two doses of AZD1222 and some 25 were given two doses of MenACWY control vaccine. Trial participants were enrolled into age subgroups of 18-55, 56-69 and 70-plus years, which contained around 140, 26 and 57 TCR-sequenced participants, respectively. The investigation overall reported the following: Participants were mostly white British and included more females than males, and it was suggested by the authors that clonal diversity may have been underestimated. Spike-specific TCR breadth and depth rose significantly after two AZD1222 doses compared with day 0 and with MenACWY recipients. In the small 56-69-year group, the increase in depth fell short of significance, most likely because of low power. Because no day 14 peak-response samples were available, repertoires were characterized only after the peak T cell response. The whole spike protein was spanned by vaccine-associated CD4 TCRs, and dominant responses were seen in regions 160-218 and 743-854. Epitopes outside the regions mutated in the B.1.351 and B.1.1.7 variants were reportedly recognized by nearly half of the unique spike-specific TCRs. Conclusions about previously exposed vaccinees are limited, since just six AZD1222 recipients were seropositive for SARS-CoV-2 at baseline.

The time point label on this specimen signifies: baseline before first vaccination. The vaccinee samples were drawn from two UK trials, COV001 and COV002, one of which was a single-blind randomized controlled phase 2/3 trial testing AZD1222 (ChAdOx1 nCoV-19) in healthy adults. For TCRbeta chain sequencing, PBMC samples from trial participants were taken at day 0 and at day 28 after the second dose. This receptor was taken from an adult in good health. The sample consisted of peripheral blood, taken on day 0 of AZD1222 vaccination. The rearrangement combines TRBV24-1 with TRBJ1-5, with no confidently assigned D gene. For the CDR3, the sequence is CATSDPLIGKQHF. The DNA sequence is as follows: TGTGCCACCAGTGATCCCCTGATAGGGAAGCAGCATTTT.